Sequencing of this T cell receptor beta chain was carried out in a study of shared clonotypes between healthy human individuals. Study summary: There were three CD4 naive, three CD4 memory, two CD8 naive and one CD8 memory plates per donor.

This clone is a singleton in its sample. Its antigen remains unknown. The germline gives CDR1 LNHDA, CDR2 SQIVND (reference sequence). V was clipped by 4 bases and J by 6 bases; unmatched bases: 2. The length of the CDR3 is 15 residues. The data were produced by immunoSEQ multiplex PCR, yet TCRdb's version contains in-frame clones alone and is incomplete. Of around 2,000,000 clones listed, roughly 94% are singletons. Study findings and constraints: An expected dependence of interdonor clonotype sharing on sequencing depth was noted.

Sequencing used naive CD4+ T cells sorted from blood. Subset here: CD45RA+ positively selected. The receptor's source is a man aged 18 to 29 in good health. The genes are TRBV19 and TRBJ1-6; 11 bases are shared with TRBD1. CDR3 amino acids: CASSTGQGANSPLHF. The CDR3 DNA is TGTGCCAGTAGTACTGGACAGGGGGCTAATTCACCCCTCCACTTT.